A single sample gave rise to the 25 T cell receptor beta chains below, sequenced in a study of cytomegalovirus exposure and HLA in healthy donors. Vbeta (60) and Jbeta (13) primers were used in the PCR. Clones were sequenced by immunoSEQ multiplex PCR, and TCRdb holds only the in-frame ones, with some missing. The sample carries hundreds of thousands of clones, around 66% recorded once. The specimen was PBMCs. The receptors were sampled from a female donor in good health and CMV-seronegative.

The chain employs TRBV7-9 and TRBJ2-5; the match to TRBD2 covers 14 bases. CDR1 SEHNR and CDR2 FQNEAQ come from the germline V gene (reference sequence). Germline trimming cut 5 bases from V and 5 bases from J; bases unmatched to any gene: 10. The CDR3 consists of 17 residues. This CDR3 reads CASSGRGTSGRGETQYF. The CDR3 DNA reads as TGTGCCAGCAGCGGGAGAGGGACTAGCGGGAGAGGGGAGACCCAGTACTTC.

The chain recombines TRBV2 with TRBJ2-7; D gene uncertain. The CDR3 sequence is 11 residues long. The ends were cut back, 5 bases at V and 5 bases at J, with 7 bases in the middle. Germline V gene sequence: CDR1 SNHLY, CDR2 FYNNEI. CDR3 loop: CASSWAHEQYF. CDR3 bases: TGTGCCAGCAGTTGGGCCCACGAGCAGTACTTC.

The chain joins TRBV10-1 to TRBJ2-3; 8 bases are a match to TRBD2. Germline V gives CDR1 WNHNN, CDR2 SYGVQD (reference sequence). The CDR3 sequence is 16 residues long. V gave up 3 bases and J gave up 0 bases; unmatched junction bases: 5. CDR3 nucleotide sequence: TGCGCCAGCAGTGATTATAGCGGGGCTAGCACAGATACGCAGTATTTT. Amino acid sequence: CASSDYSGASTDTQYF.

V is TRBV5-1 and J is TRBJ2-3; TRBD2 matches at 10 bases. CDR1 and CDR2 (germline): SGHRS, YFSETQ. Trimming removed 0 bases from V and 7 bases from J; junction bases left unmatched: 11. CDR3 length equals 17 residues. Here the CDR3 reads CASSLVPPAGGPNTQYF. CDR3 bases: TGCGCCAGCAGCTTGGTTCCCCCAGCGGGAGGGCCAAATACGCAGTATTTT.

The J gene is TRBJ1-2, the V gene TRBV6-1; TRBD1 is a possible D gene (5 bases). V was shortened by 5 bases and J by 8 bases, with 9 bases between the two germline ends. Germline CDR1 is MNHNS and CDR2 is SASEGT. The CDR3 runs 11 residues. CDR3 loop: CASSSQGGYTF. In nucleotides, the CDR3 is TGTGCCAGCAGTAGCCAGGGAGGCTACACCTTC.

This clone has only a few counts. The chain carries TRBV5-6 and TRBJ1-2, with TRBD1 identical over 7 bases. The CDR3 sequence is 17 residues long. Unmatched junction bases numbered 11, after V lost 0 bases and J lost 3 bases. The germline CDR1 and CDR2 sequences are SGHDT and YYEEEE. The CDR3 reads CASSLVGQTGFDYGYTF. In DNA, the CDR3 is TGTGCCAGCAGCTTGGTCGGACAGACAGGGTTTGACTATGGCTACACCTTC.

The CDR3 here is CASSFFPGAYGYTF. For the CDR3, the DNA is TGTGCCAGCAGCTTTTTCCCAGGCGCCTATGGCTACACCTTC. V and J are TRBV7-9 and TRBJ1-2, with D unresolved. The ends were cut back, 3 bases at V and 4 bases at J, with 12 bases in the middle. The CDR3 spans 14 residues. Per the germline V gene, CDR1 is SEHNR and CDR2 is FQNEAQ (reference sequence).

V gene TRBV28 combines with J gene TRBJ1-5, with D perhaps TRBD1 (5 bases). Looked up from germline, CDR1 is MDHEN and CDR2 is SYDVKM. The CDR3 has 15 amino acids. V was trimmed by 7 bases and J by 5 bases, leaving 18 bases between them. The DNA for the CDR3 is TGTGCCAGCACTCAGGGTTCGATTGTGCATCAGCCCCAGCATTTT. Its protein is CASTQGSIVHQPQHF.

The chain employs TRBV14 and TRBJ1-2, with D hard to call. The CDR3 has 16 residues. Germline CDR1 and CDR2: SGHDN and FVKESK. V gave up 4 bases and J gave up 1 base, with 16 bases separating them. The CDR3 is CASSPWGDRINYGYTF. The CDR3 region has the DNA TGTGCCAGCAGCCCCTGGGGAGACCGAATTAACTATGGCTACACCTTC. Complete variable domain (other parts from reference TRBV14 and TRBJ1-2): EAGVTQFPSHSVIEKGQTVTLRCDPISGHDNLYWYRRVMGKEIKFLLHFVKESKQDESGMPNNRFLAERTGGTYSTLKVQPAELEDSGVYFCASSPWGDRINYGYTFGSGTRLTVV.

This clone was recorded only once. This chain joins TRBV18 and TRBJ1-5; 8 bases line up with TRBD1. The CDR3 runs to 14 residues. Germline V lookup: CDR1 KGHSH, CDR2 LQKENI. The junction had 5 bases not matched to a gene; V was cut back by 5 bases and J by 5 bases. The CDR3 sequence is CASSTGTGDQPQHF. The CDR3 nucleotides read TGTGCCAGCTCAACCGGGACAGGAGATCAGCCCCAGCATTTT.

This clone has just a few counts. CDR3 in amino acids: CASSLGDRGNTEAFF. CDR3 DNA sequence: TGTGCCAGCAGCTTAGGGGACAGGGGGAACACTGAAGCTTTCTTT. This chain joins TRBV11-1 and TRBJ1-1; 10 nucleotides match TRBD1. Per germline, CDR1 SGHAT and CDR2 FQDESV (reference sequence). The CDR3 contains 15 residues. Trimming cost V 1 base and J 1 base; bases outside gene matches: 0.

About this clone: The junction departs from the called germline gene at one end, perhaps through a read error. The chain carries TRBV7-9 and TRBJ1-2; D gene unclear. The CDR3 has 12 residues. Germline-derived CDR1 and CDR2 are SEHNR and FQNEAQ (reference sequence). DNA of the CDR3: TGTTCCAGCAGCTTAGGCCCAGGTCCGTACACCTTC. Protein: CSSSLGPGPYTF.

V is TRBV6-4 and J is TRBJ2-5, with 8 bases fitting TRBD2. The germline CDR1 and CDR2 sequences are MRHNA and SNTAGT. V lost 6 bases and J lost 5; bases outside the gene matches: 14. CDR3 length equals 16 residues. The CDR3 DNA sequence: TGTGCCAGCAGCCGAACAGCGGGAGATGCTTCGGAGACCCAGTACTTC. Translated, it gives CASSRTAGDASETQYF.

The V gene is TRBV19, the J gene TRBJ1-1; no firm D call. The CDR3 loop spans 14 amino acids. Germline CDR1 reads LNHDA; CDR2 reads SQIVND (reference sequence). Trimming left V 2 bases short and J 4 bases short, with 11 bases between. CDR3 region: CASSIRSQFTEAFF. The CDR3 DNA is TGTGCCAGTAGTATACGGTCACAGTTCACTGAAGCTTTCTTT.

The chain joins TRBV15 to TRBJ1-3, with D unclear. Germline lookup yields CDR1 LNHNV and CDR2 YYDKDF (reference sequence). This CDR3 has 16 amino acids. V was pared by 3 bases and J by 1 base, with 13 bases between. CDR3 in DNA: TGTGCCACCAGCAGGGCGACTACCTTATCTGGAAACACCATATATTTT. As protein: CATSRATTLSGNTIYF.

The chain couples TRBV4-1 to TRBJ1-2; D gene unclear. The CDR3 length is 14 residues. Per germline, CDR1 MGHRA and CDR2 YSYEKL. The V end was cut by 1 base, the J end by 8 bases, with 14 bases between. The CDR3, as DNA: TGCGCCAGCAGCCAAGTAGGACTGACGGACGGCTACACCTTC. Its translation: CASSQVGLTDGYTF.

This clone was picked up a small number of times. The rearrangement uses TRBV28 and TRBJ1-5; possible D gene TRBD1, 5 bases. Germline CDR1 MDHEN, CDR2 SYDVKM. This CDR3 has 14 amino acids. Trimming took off 2 bases at V and 3 bases at J, with 8 bases between the two ends. The CDR3 sequence: CASSLRQPNQPQHF. CDR3 nucleotides: TGTGCCAGCAGTTTACGACAGCCCAATCAGCCCCAGCATTTT.

The chain has TRBV19 and TRBJ2-1, with 10 positions matching TRBD1. The CDR3 runs to 16 residues. Germline lookup yields CDR1 LNHDA and CDR2 SQIVND (reference sequence). V was clipped by 5 bases and J by 9 bases; unmatched bases: 13. Here the CDR3 reads CASSPRDRGRFGEQFF. The CDR3 DNA sequence: TGTGCCAGTAGTCCCAGGGACAGGGGTCGTTTTGGTGAGCAGTTCTTC.

The rearrangement uses TRBV5-6 and TRBJ2-1, with no clear D. The CDR3 is 12 amino acids. Trimming left V 2 bases short and J 9 bases short, with 9 bases between. Germline assignment: CDR1 SGHDT and CDR2 YYEEEE. Here the CDR3 DNA reads TGTGCCAGCAGCTTAATTGCCGGTGAGCAGTTCTTC. Translated, it gives CASSLIAGEQFF. Full variable domain (outside the CDR3, taken from reference TRBV5-6 and TRBJ2-1): DAGVTQSPTHLIKTRGQQVTLRCSPKSGHDTVSWYQQALGQGPQFIFQYYEEEERQRGNFPDRFSGHQFPNYSSELNVNALLLGDSALYLCASSLIAGEQFFGPGTRLTVL.

The chain links TRBV19 to TRBJ1-4; D is possibly TRBD1 (6 bases). Trimming took off 0 bases at V and 8 bases at J, with 25 bases between the two ends. The CDR3 has 19 residues. The V gene's germline CDR1 is LNHDA and CDR2 SQIVND (reference sequence). CDR3 amino acids: CASSIDSVGGAGVAEKLFF. The DNA of the CDR3 is TGTGCCAGTAGTATAGATTCAGTCGGTGGAGCAGGGGTGGCCGAAAAACTGTTTTTT. Drawing the rest from reference TRBV19 and TRBJ1-4, the complete variable domain is DGGITQSPKYLFRKEGQNVTLSCEQNLNHDAMYWYRQDPGQGLRLIYYSQIVNDFQKGDIAEGYSVSREKKESFPLTVTSAQKNPTAFYLCASSIDSVGGAGVAEKLFFGSGTQLSVL.

This sequence joins TRBV9 and TRBJ1-6, with D possibly matching TRBD1 (6 bases). V dropped 3 bases and J dropped 5 bases, with 9 bases sitting between them. Germline V CDR1 and CDR2: SGDLS, YYNGEE. The CDR3 is 14 residues long. The CDR3 region has the DNA TGTGCCAGCAGCGGAACAGGGAATAATTCACCCCTCCACTTT. Translation gives CASSGTGNNSPLHF.

The table lists this clone with a few counts. This chain connects TRBV12-5 to TRBJ2-1, with 10 bases lining up with TRBD2. This CDR3 contains 15 residues. Germline CDR1 is LGHNT and CDR2 is FRNRAP. The V and J ends lost 0 bases and 15 bases, in that order; junction bases with no gene match: 11. CDR3 nucleotide sequence: TGTGCTAGTGGTTTGGTATCACCTAGCGGGAGTCATCCGTTCTTC. Translation gives CASGLVSPSGSHPFF.

The chain carries TRBV5-5 and TRBJ2-7; D possibly corresponds to TRBD1 (5 bases). Trimming removed 0 bases at V and 13 bases at J, with 14 bases between. The CDR3 has 12 residues. The germline CDR1 and CDR2 sequences are SGHKS and YYEKEE (reference sequence). CDR3 sequence (DNA): TGTGCCAGCAGCTTGGACGACAGTATAAGTTACTTC. Translated, it gives CASSLDDSISYF.

V is TRBV9 and J is TRBJ2-1; D remains unclear. The germline CDR1 and CDR2 sequences are SGDLS and YYNGEE. Between the trimmed V and J ends, which lost 4 bases and 6 bases, there was a span of 17 bases. The CDR3 covers 15 residues. CDR3 in DNA: TGTGCCAGCAGCCCCCCGCAGCGAGATGGCAATGAGCAGTTCTTC. Translation: CASSPPQRDGNEQFF.

V gene TRBV5-1 combines with J gene TRBJ2-1; TRBD2 aligns across 7 bases. V gave up 0 bases and J gave up 1 base; unmatched junction bases: 4. CDR1 and CDR2 (germline): SGHRS, YFSETQ. The CDR3 is 16 residues long. CDR3 DNA: TGCGCCAGCAGCTTGGGTCGGGAGGTATCCTACAATGAGCAGTTCTTC. Its protein product is CASSLGREVSYNEQFF.